This T cell receptor beta chain was sequenced in a study of cytomegalovirus exposure and HLA in healthy donors. Study-wide results and limits: Rare TCR sequences predominated, though certain public TCRs were found in many donors.

The CDR3 runs to 19 residues. J was trimmed by 0 bases and V by 1 base; bases with no gene match: 11. Germline values: CDR1 MNHEY, CDR2 SMNVEV (reference sequence). The PCR used 60 Vbeta and 13 Jbeta primers. Generated by immunoSEQ multiplex PCR, the TCRdb table keeps only in-frame clones and is missing some. The data show 150,000 to 200,000 clones, about four fifths seen once. To note about this clone: The antigen is undetermined.

At the time of sampling, donors were nominally healthy, though unrecorded immune exposures were likely. V is TRBV27 and J is TRBJ1-2, with TRBD1 identical over 10 bases. The sample consisted of PBMCs. The receptor was derived from a woman between 18 and 29 years old in good health and CMV-seronegative. The CDR3 region has the DNA TGTGCCAGCAGTTTATTAGATCGACAGGGGGCAAGGGCTAACTATGGCTACACCTTC. Residues: CASSLLDRQGARANYGYTF.